A selection of T cell receptor beta chains follows, all from one sample in a study of blood T cell repertoires in COVID-19. Profiling relied on immunoSEQ multiplex PCR, and the TCRdb table lists in-frame clones only, not all of them. The table has 27,000 or so clones, about 91% seen once. The sequenced sample consisted of peripheral blood. These receptors originate from a human donor with active COVID-19. The donor label of this sample is uncertain. Each CDR3 is given with its conserved first and last residue. Each record gives: clone size, D gene, J gene, V gene, CDR3 DNA, CDR3 protein. A D gene is named only where the DNA matches it firmly. Rows give clone size only sometimes, using once, few, many, or a class for an expanded clone.

>NA|NA|TRBJ2-2|TRBV9
TGTGCCAGCAGCGGAAGACACGGGGAGCTGTTTTTT
CASSGRHGELFF
>few|TRBD2|TRBJ2-3|TRBV4-1
TGCGCCAGCAGCCAAGATCGGTCGCGGGGGGCGAGTACGGATACGCAGTATTTT
CASSQDRSRGASTDTQYF
>NA|TRBD1|TRBJ1-5|TRBV30
TGTGCCTGGAGGGACAGGGGGCGAAATCAGCCCCAGCATTTT
CAWRDRGRNQPQHF
>NA|NA|TRBJ2-7|TRBV5-6
TGTGCCAGCAGCTTGGACACGGGATCCTACGAGCAGTACTTC
CASSLDTGSYEQYF
>NA|NA|TRBJ1-6|TRBV10-3
TGTGCCATCAGTGAAAATTTAACAGGGACGAATTCACCCCTCCACTTT
CAISENLTGTNSPLHF
>once|NA|TRBJ2-5|TRBV28
TGTGCCAGCAGAATGGAGGGGGGGAAAGAGACCCAGTACTTC
CASRMEGGKETQYF
>NA|NA|TRBJ2-2|TRBV4-1
TGCGCCAGCAGCCAAGATGCAGGGAACACCGGGGAGCTGTTTTTT
CASSQDAGNTGELFF
>NA|NA|TRBJ1-2|TRBV20-1
TGCAGTGCTAGACCCCAAGGCTACACCTTC
CSARPQGYTF
>few|NA|TRBJ2-7|TRBV10-3
TGTGCCATCAGTCTTTCCCGGGACTCTTCCTACGAGCAGTACTTC
CAISLSRDSSYEQYF
>few|NA|TRBJ1-5|TRBV4-1
TGCGCCAGCAGCCAAGTCCCAACGGAGAAGCCCCAGCATTTT
CASSQVPTEKPQHF
>NA|NA|TRBJ2-3|TRBV7-3
TGTGCCAGCAGCTTAGGACTCTCCACAGATACGCAGTATTTT
CASSLGLSTDTQYF
>NA|NA|TRBJ2-7|TRBV29-1
TGCAGCGTTGAAGATCCACAGCTCTACGAGCAGTACTTC
CSVEDPQLYEQYF
>NA|NA|TRBJ1-3|TRBV24-1
TGTGCCACCAGTGAACCATTGACCCAGGTCTTTTGCTCTGGAAACACCATATATTTT
CATSEPLTQVFCSGNTIYF
>NA|NA|TRBJ1-1|TRBV7-8
TGTGCCAGCAGCTTAGTACTCGGGGAGTGGGCTGAAGCTTTCTTT
CASSLVLGEWAEAFF
>NA|TRBD1|TRBJ2-7|TRBV3-1/TRBV3-2
TGTGCCAGCAGCCAAGATAGGGCCGGGACAGGGGGCACATACGAGCAGTACTTC
CASSQDRAGTGGTYEQYF
>NA|NA|TRBJ1-4|TRBV10-3
TGTGCCATCAGTGGGCGGAGTGTTTTGGGTGAAAAACTGTTTTTT
CAISGRSVLGEKLFF
>NA|TRBD1|TRBJ1-2|TRBV3-1/TRBV3-2
TGTGCCAGCAGCCAAGCAGGGGGCCGGGGCTACACCTTC
CASSQAGGRGYTF
>NA|NA|TRBJ1-1|TRBV4-2
TGTGCCAGCAGCCCTTTGGGGCCGACGAGCACTGAAGCTTTCTTT
CASSPLGPTSTEAFF
>NA|TRBD1|TRBJ1-5|TRBV11-2
TGTGCCAGCAGCTTAGGACAGGGTAGTCAGCCCCAGCATTTT
CASSLGQGSQPQHF
>NA|NA|TRBJ1-2|TRBV10-3
TGTGCCATCTCCCTGAGCTTCTATGGCTACACCTTC
CAISLSFYGYTF
>once|NA|TRBJ2-5|TRBV7-9
TGTGCCAGCAGCTCCCCTATTCTAGCGTACGACCAAGAGACCCAGTACTTC
CASSSPILAYDQETQYF
>NA|TRBD1|TRBJ2-3|TRBV18
TGTGCCAGCTCACCGGACAGGGTAGATACGCAGTATTTT
CASSPDRVDTQYF
>NA|TRBD1|TRBJ2-7|TRBV18
TGTGCCAGCTCACGGGACAGAAGAACCTACGAGCAGTACTTC
CASSRDRRTYEQYF
>NA|NA|TRBJ2-7|TRBV30
TGTGCCTGGAGTGTACGGGACAATCACGAGCAGTACTTC
CAWSVRDNHEQYF
>NA|TRBD1|TRBJ2-7|TRBV7-2
TGTGCCAGCAGCTTAGATTCGACAGGGGGTTCCTACGAGCAGTACTTC
CASSLDSTGGSYEQYF
>NA|TRBD2|TRBJ2-7|TRBV6-5
TGTGCCAGCAGTTACGAGGCTAGCGGAAAAAAATACTTC
CASSYEASGKKYF
>NA|NA|TRBJ1-6|TRBV6-2/TRBV6-3
TGTGCCAGCAGTTACAACTATGAAGTGAATTCACCCCTCCACTTT
CASSYNYEVNSPLHF
>NA|TRBD2|TRBJ2-3|TRBV6-1
TGTGCCAGCAGTGCCAGACTAGCGGGAGGGCCGACAGATACGCAGTATTTT
CASSARLAGGPTDTQYF
>NA|NA|TRBJ2-7|TRBV5-1
TGCGCCAGCAGCCCGGACAGTGCCCTACCCTTTACCTACGAGCAGTACTTC
CASSPDSALPFTYEQYF
>NA|TRBD2|TRBJ2-7|TRBV25-1
TGTGCCAGCAGTGACGCGGGGGGGGCCGACGAGCAGTACTTC
CASSDAGGADEQYF
>few|TRBD1|TRBJ2-7|TRBV6-5
TGTGCCAGCAGTTACTCAACAGGGGGCGAGCAGTACTTC
CASSYSTGGEQYF
>NA|NA|TRBJ2-4|TRBV5-6
TGTGCCAGCAGCTCCCCCTCGGAGGGGACCCTAGCCAAAAACATTCAGTACTTC
CASSSPSEGTLAKNIQYF
>NA|NA|TRBJ1-5|TRBV7-2
TGTGCCAGCAGCCCCCTCGGAGGACGGGGCAATCAGCCCCAGCATTTT
CASSPLGGRGNQPQHF
>NA|TRBD2|TRBJ2-2|TRBV28
TGTGCCAGCAGTCGGGAGGTGACCGGGGAGCTGTTTTTT
CASSREVTGELFF
>NA|NA|TRBJ1-5|TRBV28
TGTGCCAGCAGTTTAAGTTTGGGAGGCCAGCCCCAGCATTTT
CASSLSLGGQPQHF
>NA|TRBD1|TRBJ2-5|TRBV7-9
TGTGCCAGCAGCTCCCCTCGGGCAGGGGGCGCGGAGACCCAGTACTTC
CASSSPRAGGAETQYF
>NA|TRBD2|TRBJ2-4|TRBV7-9
TGTGCCAGCAGCTTAGGCTCGGGGGGTCCCCAAAACATTCAGTACTTC
CASSLGSGGPQNIQYF
>once|TRBD1|TRBJ1-1|TRBV19
TGTGCCAGTAGTACCCCGCCAGGGGGCTGGAACACTGAAGCTTTCTTT
CASSTPPGGWNTEAFF
>NA|NA|TRBJ1-5|TRBV12-5
TGTGCTAGTGGTTCGGTTCTTCAGCCCCAGCATTTT
CASGSVLQPQHF
>NA|TRBD1|TRBJ2-2|TRBV18
TGTGCCAGCTCACTACCCCAGGGGGCTGTCAACACCGGGGAGCTGTTTTTT
CASSLPQGAVNTGELFF
>once|NA|TRBJ1-2|TRBV9
TGTGCCAGCAGCGTAGAGGCAGGGCACTATGGCTACACCTTC
CASSVEAGHYGYTF
>NA|TRBD1|TRBJ2-7|TRBV27
TGTGCCAGCAGTGCCGGGACAGGGTACTACGAGCAGTACTTC
CASSAGTGYYEQYF
>NA|TRBD1|TRBJ1-1|TRBV5-1
TGCGCCAGCAGCTTGGAGAGTGGCCAGGGGGCTGAAGCTTTCTTT
CASSLESGQGAEAFF
>NA|NA|TRBJ2-7|TRBV19
TGTGCCAGTAGTCCCCGGACAGAGCCCTACGAGCAGTACTTC
CASSPRTEPYEQYF
>NA|NA|TRBJ2-7|TRBV6-5
TGTGCCAGCAGCCATCCTGAAGGCGGGCAGTACTTC
CASSHPEGGQYF
>NA|NA|TRBJ2-1|TRBV10-3
TGTGCCATCAGTGTGGCAGGGGTGCAAAATGAGCAGTTCTTC
CAISVAGVQNEQFF
>NA|TRBD1|TRBJ2-2|TRBV7-9
TGTGCCAGCAGCTCCCGGACAGGGCACACCGGGGAGCTGTTTTTT
CASSSRTGHTGELFF
>NA|TRBD2|TRBJ2-3|TRBV4-3
TGCGCCAGCAGCCGCATTACGGGAGGGCCCTCAGATACGCAGTATTTT
CASSRITGGPSDTQYF
>NA|TRBD1|TRBJ1-4|TRBV5-8
TGTGCCAGCAGCCCCGGGACAGGGACTGAAAAACTGTTTTTT
CASSPGTGTEKLFF
>NA|TRBD2|TRBJ2-1|TRBV30
TGTGCCTGGAGTGGACTAGCGGGAGAGAATGAGCAGTTCTTC
CAWSGLAGENEQFF
>NA|TRBD2|TRBJ2-1|TRBV4-2
TGTGCCAGCAGCCGGATTAGCGGGACCCCCGGCAATGAGCAGTTCTTC
CASSRISGTPGNEQFF